A selection of T cell receptor beta chains follows, all from one sample in a study of radiotherapy plus CTLA-4 blockade in lung cancer. The protocol was immunoSEQ multiplex PCR, while the TCRdb copy is restricted to in-frame clones and leaves out a portion. The data hold around 110,000 clones, with 80% to 90% observed a single time. The sequencing used peripheral blood, collected from a patient treated with radiotherapy plus ipilimumab. The source is a human donor with non-small cell lung cancer that progressed on radiotherapy plus ipilimumab. Both conserved end residues are part of each CDR3. The D gene is left open where the match is weak. Size is stated for part of the rows, as once, few or many counts, or as a class when the clone is expanded.

J gene	D gene	V gene	clone size	CDR3 protein	CDR3 DNA
TRBJ2-4	NA	TRBV7-9	NA	CASSSTGPIAKNIQYF	TGTGCCAGCAGCTCTACAGGGCCTATAGCCAAAAACATTCAGTACTTC
TRBJ1-2	TRBD1	TRBV6-5	few	CASSSWDRGSNYGYTF	TGTGCCAGCAGTTCATGGGACAGGGGTTCTAACTATGGCTACACCTTC
TRBJ2-1	NA	TRBV2	NA	CASNRGAGAGEQFF	TGTGCCAGCAATCGAGGGGCCGGGGCCGGTGAGCAGTTCTTC
TRBJ2-7	NA	TRBV7-7	NA	CASSLDRGSEQYF	TGTGCTAGCAGCTTAGATAGGGGTAGCGAGCAGTACTTC
TRBJ2-1	TRBD1	TRBV29-1	NA	CSVAGTGTYNEQFF	TGCAGCGTGGCCGGGACAGGGACCTACAATGAGCAGTTCTTC
TRBJ1-1	TRBD1	TRBV5-1	NA	CASSLTWGTGNTEAFF	TGCGCCAGCAGCTTAACCTGGGGGACAGGGAACACTGAAGCTTTCTTT
TRBJ2-7	NA	TRBV5-4	NA	CASSLAKGAGSYEQYF	TGTGCCAGCAGCTTGGCCAAGGGTGCGGGATCCTACGAGCAGTACTTC
TRBJ1-4	NA	TRBV19	NA	CASSIRGQGEKLFF	TGTGCCAGTAGTATCAGGGGTCAGGGTGAAAAACTGTTTTTT
TRBJ2-7	NA	TRBV18	NA	CASSPNRNEQYF	TGTGCCAGCTCACCGAACAGGAACGAGCAGTACTTC
TRBJ2-2	NA	TRBV19	NA	CASRRTENTGELFF	TGTGCCAGTAGAAGGACAGAGAACACCGGGGAGCTGTTTTTT
TRBJ2-1	NA	TRBV9	NA	CASSEGDMGARNEQFF	TGTGCCAGCAGCGAGGGAGACATGGGAGCCAGGAATGAGCAGTTCTTC
TRBJ1-2	NA	TRBV5-1	NA	CASSPGGANYGYTF	TGCGCCAGCAGCCCCGGGGGCGCTAACTATGGCTACACCTTC
TRBJ2-2	NA	TRBV9	NA	CASSATDRNTGELFF	TGTGCCAGCAGCGCAACGGACAGGAACACCGGGGAGCTGTTTTTT
TRBJ1-2	NA	TRBV2	NA	CASSPRDGYTF	TGTGCCAGCAGCCCCCGGGATGGCTACACCTTC